Following are 10 T cell receptor beta chains from one sample sequenced in a study of T cell responses to AZD1222 COVID-19 vaccine. Sequencing used immunoSEQ multiplex PCR; TCRdb keeps in-frame clones, though not all of them. The data contain 35,000 to 45,000 clones, over 70% of them singletons. The sample in question was peripheral blood, obtained 28 days after the second AZD1222 dose. The receptors shown here come from an adult who received the AZD1222 COVID-19 vaccine.

V is TRBV6-2 or TRBV6-3 and J is TRBJ1-1, with no clear D. V was pared by 2 bases and J by 9 bases, with 7 bases between. Germline CDR1 reads MNHEY; CDR2 reads SVGEGT. This CDR3 is built from 11 residues. CDR3 DNA: TGTGCCAGCAGTTACCAAGGAAAAGCTTTCTTT. Translating it yields CASSYQGKAFF.

The chain links TRBV6-1 to TRBJ1-6, with D unresolved. V was clipped by 4 bases and J by 7 bases, with 26 bases between them. CDR3 length: 19 amino acids. Germline lookup yields CDR1 MNHNS and CDR2 SASEGT. The CDR3 coding sequence is TGTGCCAGCAGTGCAACCTTCCCTTCGAGGGCTCTCCTAAATTCACCCCTCCACTTT. It yields the protein CASSATFPSRALLNSPLHF.

The chain couples TRBV10-3 to TRBJ1-2; D is possibly TRBD1 (6 bases). This CDR3 spans 18 amino acids. V was clipped by 2 bases and J by 4 bases, with 23 bases between them. Germline CDR1 ENHRY, CDR2 SYGVKD. In DNA form, the CDR3 reads TGTGCCATCAGTGAGCCCCGATCAAACAGGGACCTCCGCTATGGCTACACCTTC. Translating gives CAISEPRSNRDLRYGYTF.

The V and J genes are TRBV5-4 and TRBJ2-7; D is uncertain. CDR3 length equals 12 residues. Trimming stripped 0 bases from V and 6 bases from J, with 7 bases between. Germline CDR1 and CDR2: SGHNT and YYREEE (reference sequence). The CDR3 sequence is CASSLGELEQYF. In DNA, the CDR3 is TGTGCCAGCAGCTTGGGGGAACTCGAGCAGTACTTC.

In this sample, this clone turned up once. The chain combines TRBV7-9 with TRBJ1-1; D is possibly TRBD1 (5 bases). V was trimmed by 8 bases and J by 4 bases, leaving 20 bases between them. The CDR3 contains 15 residues. The germline CDR1 and CDR2 sequences are SEHNR and FQNEAQ (reference sequence). The CDR3 loop reads CASQGDGGLGTEAFF. As DNA, the CDR3 is TGTGCCAGCCAGGGAGACGGGGGTTTGGGCACTGAAGCTTTCTTT. Filled out from reference TRBV7-9 and TRBJ1-1, the complete variable domain reads DTGVSQNPRHKITKRGQNVTFRCDPISEHNRLYWYRQTLGQGPEFLTYFQNEAQLEKSRLLSDRFSAERPKGSFSTLEIQRTEQGDSAMYLCASQGDGGLGTEAFFGQGTRLTVV.

The J gene is TRBJ2-7, the V gene TRBV7-2, with 10 bases matching TRBD1. Germline V gene lookup returns CDR1 SGHTA and CDR2 FQGNSA. The V segment lost 2 bases and the J segment 7 bases; nucleotides outside the gene matches: 11. The CDR3 is 16 residues long. The CDR3 is CASSLTLSGQGREQYF. CDR3 coding DNA: TGTGCCAGCAGCTTAACTCTCTCGGGACAGGGGAGGGAGCAGTACTTC.

This clone was counted between two and nine times. This chain uses TRBV5-1 with TRBJ2-3; weak D call: TRBD2 (6 bases). The CDR3 runs to 14 residues. Germline V gene lookup returns CDR1 SGHRS and CDR2 YFSETQ. The germline V and J ends were trimmed by 3 bases and 5 bases, with 13 bases remaining between them. The CDR3 reads CASSYWGDRDTQYF. The CDR3 DNA is TGCGCCAGCAGCTATTGGGGGGACCGAGATACGCAGTATTTT.

The gene calls are TRBV9 and TRBJ2-7; D gene ambiguous. With 0 bases removed from V and 3 bases from J, the gap between germline ends came to 10 bases. The germline V gene encodes CDR1 SGDLS and CDR2 YYNGEE. The CDR3 runs to 14 residues. CDR3 nucleotide sequence: TGTGCCAGCAGCGTAGAGGCCAGATACTACGAGCAGTACTTC. Translation: CASSVEARYYEQYF.

The chain recombines TRBV3-1 (or the pseudogene TRBV3-2) with TRBJ1-1, with D tentatively TRBD1 (5 bases). Trimming cost V 2 bases and J 3 bases, with 13 bases left between them. The CDR3 has 15 residues. Germline lookup yields CDR1 LGHDT and CDR2 YNNKEL (reference sequence). Here the CDR3 reads CASSQLGRAYTEAFF. The CDR3 DNA reads as TGTGCCAGCAGCCAACTAGGCAGGGCCTACACTGAAGCTTTCTTT.

This chain joins TRBV3-1 (or the pseudogene TRBV3-2) and TRBJ2-3; TRBD2 matches 8 bases. This CDR3 is built from 15 residues. After removal of 4 bases from V and 1 base from J, the junction contained 4 bases not matched to a gene. Germline CDR1 and CDR2: LGHDT and YNNKEL (reference sequence). CDR3 nucleotide sequence: TGTGCCAGCAGCCTGCTAGCGGGTGGCACAGATACGCAGTATTTT. Amino acid sequence: CASSLLAGGTDTQYF.